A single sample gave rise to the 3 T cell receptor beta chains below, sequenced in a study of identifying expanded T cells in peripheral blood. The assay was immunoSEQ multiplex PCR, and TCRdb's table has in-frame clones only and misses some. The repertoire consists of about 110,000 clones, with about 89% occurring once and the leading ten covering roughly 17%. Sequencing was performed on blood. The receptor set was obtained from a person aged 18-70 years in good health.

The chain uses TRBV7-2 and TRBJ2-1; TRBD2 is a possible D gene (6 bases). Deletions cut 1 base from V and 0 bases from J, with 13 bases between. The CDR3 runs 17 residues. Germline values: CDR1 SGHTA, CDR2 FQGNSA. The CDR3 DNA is TGTGCCAGCAGCTTAGTCTCAGCGGGCTCCTCCTACAATGAGCAGTTCTTC. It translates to CASSLVSAGSSYNEQFF.

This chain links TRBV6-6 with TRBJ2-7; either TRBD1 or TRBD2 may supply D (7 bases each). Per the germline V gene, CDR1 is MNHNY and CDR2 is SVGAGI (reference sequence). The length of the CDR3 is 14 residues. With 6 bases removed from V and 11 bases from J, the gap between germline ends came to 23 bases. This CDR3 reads CASSPVGGAGGEYF. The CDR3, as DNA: TGTGCCAGCAGCCCAGTGGGGGGCGCAGGGGGGGAGTACTTC.

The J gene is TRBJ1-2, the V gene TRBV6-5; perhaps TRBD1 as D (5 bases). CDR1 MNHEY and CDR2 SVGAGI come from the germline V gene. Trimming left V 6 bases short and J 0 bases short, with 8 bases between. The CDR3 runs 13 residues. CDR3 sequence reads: CASRDTANYGYTF. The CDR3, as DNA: TGTGCCAGCAGGGACACAGCTAACTATGGCTACACCTTC.